These 14 T cell receptor beta chains originate from one sample sequenced in a study of blood T cell repertoires in COVID-19. The method was immunoSEQ multiplex PCR; TCRdb's version includes in-frame clones alone and lacks a portion of them. The data hold around 420,000 clones, with 70% to 90% observed a single time. Sample: PBMCs or T cells enriched from blood (not recorded which). Receptor source: a woman aged 40 to 50 with acute COVID-19.

The V call is TRBV7-2, the J call TRBJ2-7, with unresolved D. The CDR3 is 13 amino acids. CDR1 is SGHTA and CDR2 is FQGNSA in the germline V gene. The ends were cut back, 1 base at V and 7 bases at J, with 11 bases in the middle. This chain's CDR3 is CASSLGVAREQYF. CDR3 DNA: TGTGCCAGCAGCTTAGGGGTTGCGAGGGAGCAGTACTTC.

The chain employs TRBV25-1 and TRBJ1-2; maybe TRBD1 (6 bases). The germline V gene encodes CDR1 MGHDK and CDR2 SYGVNS. Trimming removed 5 bases at V and 7 bases at J, with 17 bases between. The CDR3 loop spans 14 amino acids. As DNA, the CDR3 is TGTGCCAGCAGTTTTTCAGGGGAAGCAGGTGGCTACACCTTC. Its protein product is CASSFSGEAGGYTF.

CDR3 residues: CASGLSTGGTEAFF. The CDR3 bases are TGTGCTAGTGGTTTGTCGACAGGGGGCACTGAAGCTTTCTTT. This chain joins TRBV12-5 and TRBJ1-1; the match to TRBD1 covers 9 bases. The V segment lost 2 bases and the J segment 4 bases; nucleotides outside the gene matches: 2. This CDR3 has 14 amino acids. CDR1 LGHNT and CDR2 FRNRAP come from the germline V gene.

The chain uses TRBV15 and TRBJ2-3; no definite D call. Trimming took 1 base from V and 2 from J, leaving 4 bases between them. This CDR3 is built from 13 residues. CDR1 and CDR2 from the germline V gene are LNHNV and YYDKDF (reference sequence). Written as DNA, the CDR3 is TGTGCCACCAGCAGAGTAAACACAGATACGCAGTATTTT. Translated, it gives CATSRVNTDTQYF.

The chain carries TRBV12-3 or TRBV12-4 and TRBJ1-3; no definite D call. The CDR3 has 12 residues. Trimming took 2 bases from V and 11 from J, leaving 10 bases between them. The CDR3: CASSLPRLSIYF. DNA of the CDR3: TGTGCCAGCAGTTTACCGCGACTTTCCATATATTTT.

This chain connects TRBV6-2 or TRBV6-3 to TRBJ1-4, with no clear D. The V gene's germline CDR1 is MNHEY and CDR2 SVGEGT. V was pared by 5 bases and J by 11 bases, with 15 bases between. This CDR3 has 13 residues. This CDR3 is CASSPDFPGKLFF. CDR3 nucleotide sequence: TGTGCCAGCAGTCCAGATTTTCCGGGGAAACTGTTTTTT.

The chain couples TRBV5-1 to TRBJ2-7; 8 bases align to TRBD1. V was clipped by 4 bases and J by 4 bases; unmatched bases: 10. The CDR3 length is 15 residues. Germline CDR1 and CDR2: SGHRS and YFSETQ. The CDR3 is CASSNGQGPIYEQYF. The DNA of the CDR3 is TGCGCCAGCAGCAACGGACAGGGCCCGATTTACGAGCAGTACTTC.

The rearrangement links TRBV10-3 to TRBJ1-2; D gene uncertain. Germline-derived CDR1 and CDR2 are ENHRY and SYGVKD. The V gene lost 3 bases and the J gene lost 1 base, with 9 bases spanning the gap. The CDR3 contains 14 residues. The CDR3 loop reads CAISDPAVNYGYTF. The DNA for the CDR3 is TGTGCCATCAGTGACCCCGCAGTTAACTATGGCTACACCTTC.

V and J are TRBV14 and TRBJ1-4; no reliable D call. The CDR3 totals 12 residues. V was shortened by 0 bases and J by 10 bases, with 6 bases between the two germline ends. CDR1 SGHDN and CDR2 FVKESK come from the germline V gene. For the CDR3, the DNA is TGTGCCAGCAGCCAAGATTCGAGAAAACTGTTTTTT. Encoded protein: CASSQDSRKLFF. Full variable domain (missing parts from reference TRBV14 and TRBJ1-4): EAGVTQFPSHSVIEKGQTVTLRCDPISGHDNLYWYRRVMGKEIKFLLHFVKESKQDESGMPNNRFLAERTGGTYSTLKVQPAELEDSGVYFCASSQDSRKLFFGSGTQLSVL.

The V gene is TRBV12-3 or TRBV12-4, the J gene TRBJ1-6, with D possibly TRBD1 on 5 matching bases. The CDR3 covers 12 residues. The ends were cut back, 1 base at V and 10 bases at J, with 5 bases in the middle. This chain's CDR3 is CASSLEGSPLHF. CDR3 DNA: TGTGCCAGCAGTTTAGAGGGGTCACCCCTCCACTTT.

The J gene is TRBJ2-7, the V gene TRBV5-5, with TRBD2 identical over 11 bases. Germline assignment: CDR1 SGHKS and CDR2 YYEKEE (reference sequence). V was pared by 3 bases and J by 2 bases, with 1 base of the junction left unmatched. The CDR3 extends over 14 amino acids. CDR3 DNA sequence: TGTGCCAGCAGCTATAGCGGGGGGGCCTACGAGCAGTACTTC. This sequence encodes CASSYSGGAYEQYF.

The chain couples TRBV5-1 to TRBJ2-1, with 7 nucleotides matching TRBD2. CDR1 is SGHRS, CDR2 YFSETQ, per germline. The CDR3 runs 14 residues. The ends lost 4 bases at V and 7 bases at J; junction bases unmatched: 8. This chain's CDR3 is CASSGTRAGNEQFF. For the CDR3, the DNA is TGCGCCAGCAGCGGAACTCGAGCGGGAAATGAGCAGTTCTTC.

This clone appeared once. V and J are TRBV5-4 and TRBJ1-3, with D unresolved. There are 11 residues in the CDR3. In germline, CDR1 is SGHNT, CDR2 YYREEE (reference sequence). V dropped 5 bases and J dropped 2 bases, with 2 bases sitting between them. DNA for the CDR3: TGTGCCAGCAGTACTGGAAACACCATATATTTT. It is translated as CASSTGNTIYF.

DNA for the CDR3: TGTGCCAGTAGTACCAACAGGGGGCTTGGCTACACCTTC. Protein product: CASSTNRGLGYTF. This chain links TRBV19 with TRBJ1-2, with TRBD1 identical over 9 bases. The CDR3 extends over 13 amino acids. Germline lookup yields CDR1 LNHDA and CDR2 SQIVND (reference sequence). V shed 4 bases, J shed 7 bases, and the junction held 4 bases outside the gene matches.